Each of the 8 T cell receptor beta chains below was sequenced from the same sample in a study of cytomegalovirus exposure and HLA in healthy donors. The PCR used 60 Vbeta and 13 Jbeta primers. Assay used: immunoSEQ multiplex PCR; TCRdb lists only in-frame clones, some missing. The sample yields 150,000 or so clones, about 80% seen once. Sample: PBMCs. These TCRs come from a woman aged 45 to 65 in good health and CMV-seropositive.

This clone has more than one count but fewer than ten. The chain recombines TRBV7-2 with TRBJ1-6; D gene unclear. With 5 bases removed from V and 3 bases from J, the gap between germline ends came to 17 bases. Per germline, CDR1 SGHTA and CDR2 FQGNSA. This CDR3 comprises 17 residues. The CDR3, as DNA: TGTGCCAGCAGCCCCGAAACGCCAGCGCGCTATAATTCACCCCTCCACTTT. Its translation is CASSPETPARYNSPLHF.

The chain links TRBV27 to TRBJ2-3, with D possibly being TRBD2 (6 bases). Trimming shortened V by 0 bases and J by 5 bases, and 12 bases separated the two germline ends. The V gene's germline CDR1 is MNHEY and CDR2 SMNVEV (reference sequence). CDR3 length equals 15 residues. CDR3 in amino acids: CASSLSGEAGDTQYF. DNA of the CDR3: TGTGCCAGCAGTTTATCAGGGGAGGCAGGAGATACGCAGTATTTT.

In nucleotides, the CDR3 is TGTGCCAGCAGCCCCCCGGGAAGGCGGAGTGAAGCTTTCTTT. Translated, it gives CASSPPGRRSEAFF. This rearrangement joins TRBV5-6 to TRBJ1-1; D is uncertain. Germline values: CDR1 SGHDT, CDR2 YYEEEE. This CDR3 spans 14 amino acids. V gave up 4 bases and J gave up 7 bases, with 17 bases separating them.

The chain uses TRBV25-1 and TRBJ1-2; 12 bases line up with TRBD1. This CDR3 region has 16 residues. V was pared by 4 bases and J by 8 bases, with 11 bases of the junction left unmatched. CDR1 is MGHDK and CDR2 is SYGVNS in the germline V gene. The CDR3 region has the DNA TGTGCCAGCAGTGCCGCCGGGACAGGGGGCTTGTCAGGCTACACCTTC. Residues: CASSAAGTGGLSGYTF.

The chain is built from TRBV5-1 and TRBJ2-1, with a tentative D call TRBD2 (7 bases). CDR1 SGHRS and CDR2 YFSETQ come from the germline V gene. This CDR3 has 14 amino acids. V lost 0 bases and J 7 bases, leaving 11 bases between the germline ends. The CDR3 nucleotides are TGCGCCAGCAGCTTGGGCGGGGGCGAAAATGAGCAGTTCTTC. Residues: CASSLGGGENEQFF.

This chain joins TRBV20-1 and TRBJ2-1, with D tentatively TRBD2 (6 bases). This CDR3 contains 11 residues. V gave up 6 bases and J gave up 8 bases, with 11 bases separating them. CDR1 and CDR2 from the germline V gene are DFQATT and SNEGSKA (reference sequence). The CDR3 sequence: CSAEERDEQFF. CDR3 coding DNA: TGCAGTGCAGAAGAGCGGGATGAGCAGTTCTTC.

The rearrangement links TRBV18 to TRBJ2-2, with a tentative D call TRBD1 (5 bases). Germline V CDR1 and CDR2: KGHSH, LQKENI. Trimming took 5 bases from V and 1 from J, leaving 11 bases between them. The CDR3 has 15 residues. The CDR3 loop is CASSTREGNTGELFF. The CDR3 DNA is TGTGCCAGCTCAACCAGGGAAGGGAACACCGGGGAGCTGTTTTTT.

This clone was seen only a few times. This chain links TRBV7-3 with TRBJ1-1, with 7 bases identical to TRBD1. This CDR3 region has 13 residues. Germline V gives CDR1 SGHTA, CDR2 FQGTGA. V lost 5 bases to trimming and J lost 4 bases; unmatched junction nucleotides: 4. The CDR3 nucleotides read TGTGCCAGCAGCCCCGACAGGGCCACTGAAGCTTTCTTT. This translates into CASSPDRATEAFF.